The TCR beta chain described here comes from a study of CXCR3-negative and CXCR3-positive naive CD8 T cells. CD45RO-CCR7+CD27+CD95- defined naive CD8+ T cells. Looked up from germline, CDR1 is SQVTM and CDR2 is ANQGSEA. This CDR3 is 14 amino acids long. Study-level results: Sequencing showed both naive subsets with comparably high diversity, and memory CD8+ cells much lower. Researchers reported similar TRBV-TRBJ usage in naive CXCR3-negative and CXCR3-positive cells, though memory differed. The TRB CDR3s that CXCR3-positive naive cells carried were more hydrophobic than those of CXCR3-negative naive cells.

To note about this clonotype: Its specificity is not known.

Carrying UMI labels, the TRB cDNA libraries were prepared through 5' RACE. TCRdb reprocessed the 5' RACE reads, keeping one entry per CDR3 protein, no DNA. The sample totals about 150,000 distinct CDR3 sequences. The chain combines TRBV29-1 with TRBJ1-1; with no DNA, the TCRdb D assignment of TRBD1 cannot be verified. Material: naive CXCR3+ CD8+ T cells from blood. Specified subset: CD45RO-CCR7+CD27+CD95- naive CD8+ T cells expressing CXCR3 (TNR3+). The sequence came from a human donor in good health. Some clones in this sample may be carry-over from other donors' samples. Here the CDR3 reads CSVEEGGGYTEAFF. The full variable domain, rest sourced from reference TRBV29-1 and TRBJ1-1, is SAVISQKPSRDICQRGTSLTIQCQVDSQVTMMFWYRQQPGQSLTLIATANQGSEATYESGFVIDKFPISRPNLTFSTLTVSNMSPEDSSIYLCSVEEGGGYTEAFFGQGTRLTVV.